The present T cell receptor (beta chain) was sequenced within a study of T cell repertoires in aging, cancer and after chemotherapy. Whole-study context: Over several months to years, re-sampled healthy donor repertoires clearly shared clones.

The template was genomic DNA from peripheral blood, not RNA. This clonotype has a handful of counts. Multiplex touch-down PCR with TRB-A/B primers amplified rearranged V-D-J TRB sequences. MiXCR was run by TCRdb on the multiplex PCR reads, yielding one entry per CDR3 protein. There are around 8,100 distinct CDR3 sequences in the sample; 40% occur only once, and about 16% lies in the top ten. Germline V gene sequence: CDR1 MNHEY, CDR2 SVGAGI. The CDR3 runs 16 residues. V shed 4 bases and J shed 9 bases, with 19 bases lying between them. This chain connects TRBV6-5 to TRBJ1-6; the D gene is possibly TRBD1 (5 bases). Input material: blood. The TCR originated in a human donor in good health. CDR3 sequence (DNA): TGTGCCAGCAGTTTTGCTGTGGACGTCGGGGGTTCACCCCTCCACTTT. As protein: CASSFAVDVGGSPLHF.